Listed here are 5 T cell receptor beta chains from one sample, sequenced in a study of T cells after yellow fever vaccination. One entry per CDR3 protein results from TCRdb running MiXCR on the 5' RACE reads. In the table there are a few hundred thousand distinct CDR3 sequences, over 4% of which are singletons. This specimen was PBMCs, taken 5 days after the yellow fever booster vaccination. These receptor sequences come from a man younger than 35 who received the YFV17D yellow fever vaccine.

The table lists this clonotype with many counts. The chain combines TRBV7-2 with TRBJ1-5; perhaps TRBD1 as D (5 bases). Germline values: CDR1 SGHTA, CDR2 FQGNSA. V lost 2 bases to trimming and J lost 2 bases, with 7 bases between them. CDR3 length equals 14 residues. Here the CDR3 DNA reads TGTGCCAGCAGCTTAACACAGGGCAATCAGCCCCAGCATTTT. Its protein is CASSLTQGNQPQHF.

This clonotype was seen repeatedly, ten times or more. V gene TRBV5-1 combines with J gene TRBJ2-2, with D maybe TRBD1 (6 bases). The CDR3 covers 14 residues. V gave up 0 bases and J gave up 7 bases, with 10 bases separating them. From germline, CDR1 is SGHRS and CDR2 YFSETQ. CDR3 residues: CASSLVQGDGELFF. The CDR3 DNA reads as TGCGCCAGCAGCTTGGTACAGGGCGACGGGGAGCTGTTTTTT. Supplemented by reference TRBV5-1 and TRBJ2-2, the full variable domain reads KAGVTQTPRYLIKTRGQQVTLSCSPISGHRSVSWYQQTPGQGLQFLFEYFSETQRNKGNFPGRFSGRQFSNSRSEMNVSTLELGDSALYLCASSLVQGDGELFFGEGSRLTVL.

This clonotype occurred a few times. The V gene is TRBV10-3, the J gene TRBJ2-2; TRBD1 matches 8 bases. The CDR3 consists of 14 residues. Trimming at V came to 11 bases and at J to 4 bases, leaving 9 bases not matched to a gene. Germline V gives CDR1 ENHRY, CDR2 SYGVKD. The CDR3, as DNA: TGTGCCGCAGCACAGGGGGAGATCACCGGGGAGCTGTTTTTT. Its translation is CAAAQGEITGELFF.

This clonotype was counted only a few times. The chain links TRBV20-1 to TRBJ2-3; 8 positions agree with TRBD2. The CDR3 contains 14 residues. In germline, CDR1 is DFQATT, CDR2 SNEGSKA (reference sequence). J lost 2 bases, V lost 2 bases, and 3 bases had no gene match. This CDR3 is CSARLAGYTDTQYF. Here the CDR3 DNA reads TGCAGTGCTAGACTAGCGGGTTACACAGATACGCAGTATTTT.

This clonotype has ten or more counts. The chain is built from TRBV27 and TRBJ2-4, with D possibly being TRBD1 (5 bases). The germline V gene encodes CDR1 MNHEY and CDR2 SMNVEV (reference sequence). V was trimmed by 11 bases and J by 5 bases, leaving 13 bases between them. The CDR3 runs 12 residues. As DNA, the CDR3 is TGTGCCGGCCGTGACAGCCAAAACATTCAGTACTTC. It codes for CAGRDSQNIQYF.